These T cell receptor beta chains were read from a single sample in a study of blood T cell repertoires in COVID-19. This table comes from immunoSEQ multiplex PCR, and its TCRdb copy is limited to in-frame clones, with some not included. The repertoire includes about 520,000 clones, 70% to 90% of them detected once, and more than 3% sits in the top ten. Material: peripheral blood. All receptors derive from a human donor in a cohort sampled during active COVID-19. Both conserved end residues are part of each CDR3. The D gene is left open where the match is weak. Size is stated for part of the rows, as once, few or many counts, or as a class when the clone is expanded.

V	length	size	D	J	DNA	CDR3
TRBV11-2	12	NA	NA	TRBJ1-6	TGTGCCAGCAGCTCCCCGAACGGGCCCCTCCACTTT	CASSSPNGPLHF
TRBV29-1	13	NA	TRBD1	TRBJ1-1	TGCAGCGTCGTGACAGGGCCGAACTCGGAAGCTTTCTTT	CSVVTGPNSEAFF
TRBV19	15	NA	TRBD1	TRBJ2-1	TGTGCCAGTAGTATGTCGGGACAGGGAAAGAATGAGCAGTTCTTC	CASSMSGQGKNEQFF
TRBV7-3	12	few	NA	TRBJ2-2	TGTGCCAGCAGCCCTCTATCCGGGGAGCTGTTTTTT	CASSPLSGELFF
TRBV6-5	13	NA	TRBD1	TRBJ1-5	TGTGCCAGTGGACAGGGCGACAATCAGCCCCAGCATTTT	CASGQGDNQPQHF
TRBV9	16	once	TRBD2	TRBJ2-7	TGTGCCAGCAGCGTAGGTTCTAGCGGGGCCAACTACGAGCAGTACTTC	CASSVGSSGANYEQYF
TRBV19	14	many	TRBD1	TRBJ2-7	TGTGCCAGTAGTATGGGGACAGGGACCTACGAGCAGTACTTC	CASSMGTGTYEQYF
TRBV9	14	NA	NA	TRBJ1-3	TGTGCCAGCAGCGTAGCGGGGGCTGGAAACACCATATATTTT	CASSVAGAGNTIYF
TRBV29-1	13	NA	NA	TRBJ2-6	TGCAGCTTCAGGGTATCCGGGGCCAACGTCCTGACTTTC	CSFRVSGANVLTF
TRBV3-1/TRBV3-2	14	NA	NA	TRBJ2-3	TGTGCCAGCAGCATCCTTTCTGGCCCAGATACGCAGTATTTT	CASSILSGPDTQYF
TRBV27	13	NA	NA	TRBJ2-1	TGTGCCAGCAGTTTAAGGCGGGGCAATGAGCAGTTCTTC	CASSLRRGNEQFF
TRBV3-1/TRBV3-2	13	NA	NA	TRBJ2-1	TGTGCCAGCAGCTATTCCGGGGGCAATGAGCAGTTCTTC	CASSYSGGNEQFF
TRBV7-2	13	once	TRBD2	TRBJ2-1	TGTGCCAGCAGCGTCGGACTAGCGGGGAGGGAGTTCTTC	CASSVGLAGREFF
TRBV25-1	18	NA	TRBD1	TRBJ2-2	TGTGCCAGCAGTGACCCTACTCTGGGACAGGGATCGGGCGGGGAGCTGTTTTTT	CASSDPTLGQGSGGELFF
TRBV19	14	NA	TRBD1	TRBJ2-2	TGTGCCAGTGCCGGGACAGTAAACACCGGGGAGCTGTTTTTT	CASAGTVNTGELFF
TRBV2	12	NA	NA	TRBJ2-5	TGTGCCGGGTCCAGAACCAGGGAGACCCAGTACTTC	CAGSRTRETQYF
TRBV19	16	few	TRBD1	TRBJ2-7	TGTGCCAGTAGTATCAGGTCCCCCCCACAGGGGAACGAGCAGTACTTC	CASSIRSPPQGNEQYF
TRBV7-3	16	NA	TRBD2	TRBJ2-3	TGTGCCAGCAGCTCTGGACTAGCGGGAGCCAGGGATACGCAGTATTTT	CASSSGLAGARDTQYF
TRBV3-1/TRBV3-2	17	NA	NA	TRBJ2-6	TGTGCCAGCAGCCAAGAACAGGGAAGGCGTGGGGCCAACGTCCTGACTTTC	CASSQEQGRRGANVLTF
TRBV23-1	14	NA	NA	TRBJ1-2	TGCGCCAGCAGTCAATCAACCCGGAACTATGGCTACACCTTC	CASSQSTRNYGYTF
TRBV24-1	17	NA	TRBD2	TRBJ2-1	TGTGCCACCAGTGATCTTGGGGGGGGACTAGCAGCTGATGAGCAGTTCTTC	CATSDLGGGLAADEQFF
TRBV12-3/TRBV12-4	11	NA	NA	TRBJ2-1	TGTGCCAGCAGTTTAGGGCAGACACAGTTCTTC	CASSLGQTQFF
TRBV20-1	14	NA	TRBD1	TRBJ2-7	TGCAGTGCTAGTAGTCACAGGGGGACCTACGAGCAGTACTTC	CSASSHRGTYEQYF
TRBV30	13	NA	TRBD1	TRBJ2-7	TGTGCCTGGACTCAGGGGGCTATCTACGAGCAGTACTTC	CAWTQGAIYEQYF
TRBV28	19	NA	NA	TRBJ1-2	TGTGCCAGCAGTTTATGGACCGGGACAAACAGTCCCTACGCCCATGGCTACACCTTC	CASSLWTGTNSPYAHGYTF
TRBV9	15	many	TRBD1	TRBJ2-1	TGTGCCAGCAGCGAAAGGGACAGGGACTACAATGAGCAGTTCTTC	CASSERDRDYNEQFF
TRBV6-1	18	once	TRBD2	TRBJ2-1	TGTGCCAGCAGTGAACAGGCTTTCTTCGCGGGAGACCACAATGAGCAGTTCTTC	CASSEQAFFAGDHNEQFF
TRBV19	15	NA	NA	TRBJ1-5	TGTGCCAGTAGTATAGCGAGCGGGGCATGGAGGCCCCAGCATTTT	CASSIASGAWRPQHF
TRBV18	15	NA	TRBD1	TRBJ1-2	TGTGCCAGCTCACCACCAAACAGGGGGGACTATGGCTACACCTTC	CASSPPNRGDYGYTF
TRBV7-2	13	few	NA	TRBJ1-1	TGTGCCAGCAGCTTAGATTCGGGCAGGGTAGCTTTCTTT	CASSLDSGRVAFF
TRBV30	15	NA	NA	TRBJ1-5	TGTGCCTGGAGTCAAGGAGGGTTTGGCAATCAGCCCCAGCATTTT	CAWSQGGFGNQPQHF
TRBV6-5	13	NA	NA	TRBJ1-4	TGTGCCAGCAGGGTTTCCCGGAATGAAAAACTGTTTTTT	CASRVSRNEKLFF
TRBV7-2	18	NA	NA	TRBJ2-3	TGTGCCAGCAGCTTAGGCCCAGCGGGCCTTACTAGCACAGATACGCAGTATTTT	CASSLGPAGLTSTDTQYF
TRBV20-1	15	once	TRBD2	TRBJ2-7	TGCAGTGCTAGTTATAGCGGGAGTACCCCCTACGAGCAGTACTTC	CSASYSGSTPYEQYF
TRBV12-5	14	NA	TRBD1	TRBJ1-4	TGTGCTAGTGGGGGCGGGACAGGGAACGAAAAACTGTTTTTT	CASGGGTGNEKLFF
TRBV27	14	NA	NA	TRBJ1-1	TGTGCCAGCAGTTCTCCTTATCGGAACACTGAAGCTTTCTTT	CASSSPYRNTEAFF
TRBV3-1/TRBV3-2	15	NA	TRBD2	TRBJ2-1	TGTGCCAGCAGCCCCCTAGCGGGAGGCTACAATGAGCAGTTCTTC	CASSPLAGGYNEQFF
TRBV3-1/TRBV3-2	13	NA	TRBD1	TRBJ1-4	TGTGCCAGCAGCCAAGATCAGGACAGGGGTCTGTTTTTT	CASSQDQDRGLFF
TRBV27	15	NA	TRBD1	TRBJ2-7	TGTGCCAGCAGTTTAGGACGGGACAGGTTCTACGAGCAGTACTTC	CASSLGRDRFYEQYF
TRBV5-4	14	NA	NA	TRBJ1-2	TGTGCCAGCAGCTTGGTCGGGGGAGCCTATGGCTACACCTTC	CASSLVGGAYGYTF
TRBV4-3	15	NA	TRBD2	TRBJ2-7	TGCGCCAGCAGCCAGGAACCGGGACTAGCGGACGAGCAGTACTTC	CASSQEPGLADEQYF
TRBV28	12	NA	NA	TRBJ2-1	TGTGCCAGCAGTCCGGACTATATAAGGCGGTTCTTC	CASSPDYIRRFF
TRBV2	13	NA	NA	TRBJ2-7	TGTGCCAGCATTCACGGGACTCCCTACGAGCAGTACTTC	CASIHGTPYEQYF
TRBV9	15	NA	TRBD2	TRBJ2-1	TGTGCCAGCAGCTTCCTAGCGGGAGGGGGGGATGAGCAGTTCTTC	CASSFLAGGGDEQFF
TRBV6-6	14	NA	TRBD1	TRBJ2-5	TGTGCCAGCAATTTGGGACAGGGGGCTGAGACCCAGTACTTC	CASNLGQGAETQYF
TRBV19	13	NA	TRBD1	TRBJ1-4	TGTGCCACCGAGGACAGGGTCAAAGAAAAACTGTTTTTT	CATEDRVKEKLFF
TRBV27	14	NA	NA	TRBJ2-7	TGTGCCAGCAGTTCAACCGGGACATCCTACGAGCAGTACTTC	CASSSTGTSYEQYF
TRBV7-3	16	NA	NA	TRBJ2-1	TGTGCCAGCAGCGCACAGGTCCGAAGATCCTACAATGAGCAGTTCTTC	CASSAQVRRSYNEQFF
TRBV7-9	16	NA	NA	TRBJ1-4	TGTGCCAGCACTACGTGGGGTGGGGCAAACGAGGAAAAACTGTTTTTT	CASTTWGGANEEKLFF
TRBV29-1	8	NA	NA	TRBJ2-1	TGCAGCTACTTCGAGCAGTTCTTC	CSYFEQFF
TRBV5-6	14	NA	TRBD1	TRBJ1-2	TGTGCCAGCACCAAGGACAGGGGAGGGTATGGCTACACCTTC	CASTKDRGGYGYTF
TRBV19	14	NA	NA	TRBJ1-5	TGTGCCAGTAGTATATGGGCAGGAGGTAGGGCCCAGCATTTT	CASSIWAGGRAQHF